The T cell receptor beta chain described here comes from a study of T cell repertoires in cytomegalovirus infection. MiXCR was run by TCRdb on the reads, yielding one entry per CDR3 protein. The data show some 300,000 distinct CDR3 sequences, about a sixth seen once. CDR3 size: 13 residues. CDR1 and CDR2 (germline): SGHTA, FQGTGA. The V gene lost 3 bases and the J gene lost 6 bases, with 8 bases spanning the gap. The sequenced sample was PBMCs. The receptor was derived from a human donor in good health (CMV status not recorded). Some clones in this sample may be carry-over from other donors' samples. The rearrangement uses TRBV7-3 and TRBJ2-2; D not certain. CDR3 sequence reads: CASSFGGAGELFF. CDR3 sequence (DNA): TGTGCCAGCAGCTTTGGCGGCGCCGGGGAGCTGTTTTTT.